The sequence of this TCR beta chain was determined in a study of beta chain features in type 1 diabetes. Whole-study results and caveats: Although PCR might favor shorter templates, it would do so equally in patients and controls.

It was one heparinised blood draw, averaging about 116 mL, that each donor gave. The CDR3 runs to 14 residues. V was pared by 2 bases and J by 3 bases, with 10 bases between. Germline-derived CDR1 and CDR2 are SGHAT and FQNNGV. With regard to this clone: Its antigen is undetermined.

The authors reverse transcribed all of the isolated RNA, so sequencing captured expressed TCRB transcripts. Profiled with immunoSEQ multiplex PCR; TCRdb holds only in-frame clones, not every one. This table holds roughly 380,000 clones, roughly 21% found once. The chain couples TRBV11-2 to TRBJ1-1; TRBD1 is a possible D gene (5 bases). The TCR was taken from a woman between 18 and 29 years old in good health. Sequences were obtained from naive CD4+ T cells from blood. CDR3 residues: CASSLSGGDTEAFF. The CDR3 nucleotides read TGTGCCAGCAGCTTAAGTGGGGGGGACACTGAAGCTTTCTTT.